These 20 T cell receptor beta chains were sequenced from one sample in a study of identical twins. TCRdb analysed the 5' RACE reads with MiXCR anew, one entry per CDR3 protein. The sample records about 280,000 distinct CDR3 sequences, under 9.5% being singletons. These data were also filed under a second study, of yellow fever vaccine responses in identical twins.

The sample comprised memory (CD45RO+) T cells sorted from blood. The receptor source for this set is a woman aged 18-29 years in good health.

The chain links TRBV20-1 to TRBJ2-1; TRBD1 or TRBD2 may be the D gene (6 bases each). V was trimmed by 6 bases and J by 8 bases, leaving 14 bases between them. The CDR3 is 12 amino acids. Germline V gene data show CDR1 as DFQATT and CDR2 as SNEGSKA (reference sequence). The CDR3 sequence: CSAQPGGYEQFF. In DNA form, the CDR3 reads TGCAGTGCCCAGCCCGGGGGCTATGAGCAGTTCTTC.

A few counts support this clonotype. V usage is TRBV28 and J usage is TRBJ1-2, with 9 bases identical to TRBD1. Germline loops: CDR1 MDHEN, CDR2 SYDVKM. The CDR3 runs to 13 residues. The V gene end was trimmed by 3 bases and the J gene end by 7 bases; junction bases not matched to a gene: 3. The chain's CDR3 is CASSFGQGSGYTF. CDR3 bases: TGTGCCAGCAGTTTCGGACAGGGGTCTGGCTACACCTTC.

This clonotype was counted many times. The chain is built from TRBV25-1 and TRBJ2-5; 7 nucleotides agree with TRBD2. This CDR3 spans 15 amino acids. After removal of 2 bases from V and 3 bases from J, the junction contained 6 bases not matched to a gene. Germline CDR1 MGHDK, CDR2 SYGVNS. As DNA, the CDR3 is TGTGCCAGCAGTGAACAATCCCTAGCGGAAGAGACCCAGTACTTC. It encodes CASSEQSLAEETQYF. The variable domain in full, completed from reference TRBV25-1 and TRBJ2-5, reads EADIYQTPRYLVIGTGKKITLECSQTMGHDKMYWYQQDPGMELHLIHYSYGVNSTEKGDLSSESTVSRIRTEHFPLTLESARPSHTSQYLCASSEQSLAEETQYFGPGTRLLVL.

This clonotype was detected many times. V gene TRBV7-9 combines with J gene TRBJ1-4; TRBD1 aligns across 10 bases. The length of the CDR3 is 15 residues. The trim removed 3 bases at V and 6 bases at J, leaving 4 bases unmatched. Germline CDR1 reads SEHNR; CDR2 reads FQNEAQ (reference sequence). Here the CDR3 reads CASSLTGGDYEKLFF. As DNA, the CDR3 is TGTGCCAGCAGCTTGACAGGGGGCGATTATGAAAAACTGTTTTTT.

Many counts were recorded for this clonotype. V and J are TRBV20-1 and TRBJ2-3; 7 nucleotides agree with TRBD2. After removal of 5 bases from V and 5 bases from J, the junction contained 13 bases not matched to a gene. This CDR3 is 15 amino acids long. Germline loops: CDR1 DFQATT, CDR2 SNEGSKA (reference sequence). CDR3 sequence reads: CSAARGGGRLDTQYF. The CDR3 DNA follows: TGCAGTGCTGCAAGAGGCGGGGGAAGGTTAGATACGCAGTATTTT.

The chain is built from TRBV18 and TRBJ1-1, with D unclear. The germline gives CDR1 KGHSH, CDR2 LQKENI. This CDR3 is built from 13 residues. Deletions cut 3 bases from V and 6 bases from J, with 11 bases between. As DNA, the CDR3 is TGTGCCAGCTCACCCCGAAGCGGGGCTGAAGCTTTCTTT. It yields the protein CASSPRSGAEAFF.

This clonotype was found many times. The chain employs TRBV2 and TRBJ1-5; TRBD1 aligns across 8 bases. CDR1 is SNHLY and CDR2 is FYNNEI in the germline V gene. CDR3 length: 15 residues. The trim removed 6 bases at V and 0 bases at J, leaving 4 bases unmatched. This CDR3 reads CASRKDRASNQPQHF. The CDR3 nucleotides read TGTGCCAGCAGAAAGGACAGGGCTAGCAATCAGCCCCAGCATTTT.

V is TRBV6-5 and J is TRBJ2-1; D is tentatively TRBD1 or TRBD2 (5 bases each). The CDR3 loop spans 14 amino acids. Germline V gene data show CDR1 as MNHEY and CDR2 as SVGAGI. Trimming cost V 0 bases and J 8 bases, with 11 bases left between them. The chain's CDR3 is CASSYSIRGYEQFF. DNA of the CDR3: TGTGCCAGCAGTTACTCGATTCGGGGCTATGAGCAGTTCTTC.

This clonotype was detected only a few times. The rearrangement uses TRBV6-1 and TRBJ1-5, with no clear D. Germline loops: CDR1 MNHNS, CDR2 SASEGT. This CDR3 has 15 residues. V was pared by 2 bases and J by 2 bases, with 10 bases between. The CDR3 nucleotides are TGTGCCAGCAGTGAACAGGAGAGGGGCAATCAGCCCCAGCATTTT. Translated, it gives CASSEQERGNQPQHF.

The J gene is TRBJ2-3, the V gene TRBV25-1; D unresolved. V lost 4 bases and J 6 bases, leaving 11 bases between the germline ends. Germline CDR1 is MGHDK and CDR2 is SYGVNS. The CDR3 spans 13 residues. DNA of the CDR3: TGTGCCAGCAGTGGTTCTGGCAGGGATACGCAGTATTTT. Protein sequence: CASSGSGRDTQYF. Drawing the rest from reference TRBV25-1 and TRBJ2-3, the complete variable domain is EADIYQTPRYLVIGTGKKITLECSQTMGHDKMYWYQQDPGMELHLIHYSYGVNSTEKGDLSSESTVSRIRTEHFPLTLESARPSHTSQYLCASSGSGRDTQYFGPGTRLTVL.

The gene calls are TRBV6-2 or TRBV6-3 and TRBJ1-5; D might be TRBD1 (5 bases). V was pared by 4 bases and J by 6 bases, with 19 bases between. Looked up from germline, CDR1 is MNHEY and CDR2 is SVGEGT. The CDR3 runs 16 residues. CDR3 DNA sequence: TGTGCCAGCAGTTTCGGGGCGCTTGGGGGTCGTCAGCCCCAGCATTTT. Encoded protein: CASSFGALGGRQPQHF.

The table lists this clonotype with many counts. This rearrangement joins TRBV6-2 or TRBV6-3 to TRBJ1-5, with D perhaps matching TRBD1 (5 bases). Germline V lookup: CDR1 MNHEY, CDR2 SVGEGT. The ends were cut back, 2 bases at V and 0 bases at J, with 23 bases in the middle. The CDR3 extends over 20 amino acids. CDR3 DNA: TGTGCCAGCAGTTACCGGATGCTCGGGGGTACTTTCCATAGCAATCAGCCCCAGCATTTT. It translates to CASSYRMLGGTFHSNQPQHF.

The J gene is TRBJ2-3, the V gene TRBV20-1; no definite D call. V was clipped by 6 bases and J by 7 bases, with 14 bases between them. The CDR3 runs 12 residues. Germline V gene data show CDR1 as DFQATT and CDR2 as SNEGSKA (reference sequence). Written as DNA, the CDR3 is TGCAGTGCGGGTCGGACGGAATATACGCAGTATTTT. This encodes CSAGRTEYTQYF.

This clonotype came up a few times. V gene TRBV6-2 or TRBV6-3 combines with J gene TRBJ1-1; 8 bases agree with TRBD1. This CDR3 is 14 amino acids long. Germline V gene data show CDR1 as MNHEY and CDR2 as SVGEGT. V lost 6 bases, J lost 0 bases, and 3 bases stayed unmatched. CDR3 protein: CASRRQGLNTEAFF. Written as DNA, the CDR3 is TGTGCCAGCAGACGACAGGGGCTGAACACTGAAGCTTTCTTT.

This clonotype was seen ten or more times. The chain carries TRBV12-3 or TRBV12-4 and TRBJ1-1, with D hard to call. This CDR3 region has 15 residues. V gave up 3 bases and J gave up 6 bases, with 17 bases separating them. The CDR3: CASSFSVTRVSEAFF. CDR3 in DNA: TGTGCCAGCAGTTTTAGTGTTACGAGGGTTTCTGAAGCTTTCTTT.

The chain links TRBV3-1 to TRBJ2-5, with D uncertain. Germline V CDR1 and CDR2: LGHDT, YNNKEL (reference sequence). This CDR3 comprises 11 residues. The ends were cut back, 4 bases at V and 7 bases at J, with 7 bases in the middle. CDR3: CASSRPGTQYF. The CDR3 nucleotides read TGTGCCAGCAGCCGTCCGGGGACCCAGTACTTC.

In its sample, this clonotype was seen a few times. In DNA form, the CDR3 reads TGTGCCAGCAGCCAAGCCGCGGGACTGGATGAGCAGTTCTTC. It translates to CASSQAAGLDEQFF. The chain recombines TRBV3-1 with TRBJ2-1; D is possibly TRBD2 (6 bases). Per the germline V gene, CDR1 is LGHDT and CDR2 is YNNKEL (reference sequence). The CDR3 length is 14 residues. The V end lost 1 base, the J end lost 8 bases, and 12 bases lay between the germline ends.

This chain joins TRBV7-3 and TRBJ2-6; no clear D gene. The CDR3 loop spans 16 amino acids. Germline assignment: CDR1 SGHTA and CDR2 FQGTGA. V was trimmed by 5 bases and J by 0 bases, leaving 11 bases between them. The CDR3: CASSLQATSGANVLTF. In DNA form, the CDR3 reads TGTGCCAGCAGCCTCCAAGCTACCTCTGGGGCCAACGTCCTGACTTTC.

The chain couples TRBV12-3 or TRBV12-4 to TRBJ2-2; D may be TRBD2 (5 bases). With 6 bases removed from V and 7 bases from J, the gap between germline ends came to 12 bases. This CDR3 has 13 amino acids. The CDR3 DNA sequence: TGTGCCAGCAGCATACAGCGGTTCGGGGAGCTGTTTTTT. This gives the protein CASSIQRFGELFF.

This clonotype was picked up a small number of times. The rearrangement links TRBV27 to TRBJ2-1; D perhaps matches TRBD2 (6 bases). V was clipped by 3 bases and J by 7 bases, with 10 bases between them. Germline CDR1 reads MNHEY; CDR2 reads SMNVEV (reference sequence). The CDR3 is 13 amino acids. The CDR3 here is CASSLFGGNEQFF. The CDR3 bases are TGTGCCAGCAGTTTGTTTGGGGGGAATGAGCAGTTCTTC.